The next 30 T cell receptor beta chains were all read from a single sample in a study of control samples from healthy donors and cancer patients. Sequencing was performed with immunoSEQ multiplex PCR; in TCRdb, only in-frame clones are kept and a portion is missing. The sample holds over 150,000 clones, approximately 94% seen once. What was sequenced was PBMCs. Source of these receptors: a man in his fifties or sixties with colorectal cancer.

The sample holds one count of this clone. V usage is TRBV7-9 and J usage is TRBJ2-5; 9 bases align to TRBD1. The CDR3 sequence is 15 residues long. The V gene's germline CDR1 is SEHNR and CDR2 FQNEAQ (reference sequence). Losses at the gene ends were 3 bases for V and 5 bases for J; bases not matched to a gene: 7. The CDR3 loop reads CASSLGQGDGETQYF. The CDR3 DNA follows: TGTGCCAGCAGCTTGGGACAGGGAGACGGGGAGACCCAGTACTTC. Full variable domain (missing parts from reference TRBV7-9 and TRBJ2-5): DTGVSQNPRHKITKRGQNVTFRCDPISEHNRLYWYRQTLGQGPEFLTYFQNEAQLEKSRLLSDRFSAERPKGSFSTLEIQRTEQGDSAMYLCASSLGQGDGETQYFGPGTRLLVL.

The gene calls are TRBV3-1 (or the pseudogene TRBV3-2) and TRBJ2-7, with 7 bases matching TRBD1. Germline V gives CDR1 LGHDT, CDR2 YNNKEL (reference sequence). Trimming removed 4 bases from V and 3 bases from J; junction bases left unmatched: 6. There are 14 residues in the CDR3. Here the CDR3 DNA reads TGTGCCAGCAGCCCGACAGGGTCTAGCTACGAGCAGTACTTC. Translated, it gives CASSPTGSSYEQYF.

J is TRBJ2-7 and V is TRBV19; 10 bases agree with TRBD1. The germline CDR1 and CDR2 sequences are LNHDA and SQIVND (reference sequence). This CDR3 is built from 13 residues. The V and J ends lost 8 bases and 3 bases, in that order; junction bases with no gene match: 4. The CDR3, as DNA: TGTGCCAGTCGAGGACAGGGGGGCTACGAGCAGTACTTC. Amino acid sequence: CASRGQGGYEQYF.

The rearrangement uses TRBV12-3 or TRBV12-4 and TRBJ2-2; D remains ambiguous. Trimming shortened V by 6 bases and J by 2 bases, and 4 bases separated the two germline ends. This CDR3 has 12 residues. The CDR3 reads CASSSNTGELFF. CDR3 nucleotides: TGTGCCAGCAGCTCCAACACCGGGGAGCTGTTTTTT.

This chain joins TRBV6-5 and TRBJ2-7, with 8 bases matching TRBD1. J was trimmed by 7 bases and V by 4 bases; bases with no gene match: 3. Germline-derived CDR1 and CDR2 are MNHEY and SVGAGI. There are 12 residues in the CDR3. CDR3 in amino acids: CASSLTGGEQYF. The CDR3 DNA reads TGTGCCAGCAGTTTAACAGGGGGGGAGCAGTACTTC.

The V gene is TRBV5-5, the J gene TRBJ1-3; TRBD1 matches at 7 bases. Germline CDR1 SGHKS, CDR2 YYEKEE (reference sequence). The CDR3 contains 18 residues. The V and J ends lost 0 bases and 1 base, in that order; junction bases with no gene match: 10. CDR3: CASSLEEIQGESGNTIYF. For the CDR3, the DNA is TGTGCCAGCAGCTTGGAAGAGATCCAGGGGGAATCTGGAAACACCATATATTTT.

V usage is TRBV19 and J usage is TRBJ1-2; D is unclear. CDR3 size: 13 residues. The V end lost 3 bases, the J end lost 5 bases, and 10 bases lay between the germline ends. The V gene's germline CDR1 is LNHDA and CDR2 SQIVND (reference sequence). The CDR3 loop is CASSIMTEYGYTF. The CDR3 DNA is TGTGCCAGTAGTATTATGACGGAGTATGGCTACACCTTC.

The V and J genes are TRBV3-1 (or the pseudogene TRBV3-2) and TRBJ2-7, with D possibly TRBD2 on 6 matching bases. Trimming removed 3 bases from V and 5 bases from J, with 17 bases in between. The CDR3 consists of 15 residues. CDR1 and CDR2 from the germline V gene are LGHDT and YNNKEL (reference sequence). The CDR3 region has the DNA TGTGCCAGCAGCCAGGGGACTTCCCGGGGCCACGAGCAGTACTTC. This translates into CASSQGTSRGHEQYF.

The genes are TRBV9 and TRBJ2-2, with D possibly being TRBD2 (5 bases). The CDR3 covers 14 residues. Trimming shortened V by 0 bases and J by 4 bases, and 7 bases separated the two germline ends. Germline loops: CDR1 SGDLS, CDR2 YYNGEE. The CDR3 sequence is CASSVGGSTGELFF. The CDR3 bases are TGTGCCAGCAGCGTAGGAGGGTCCACCGGGGAGCTGTTTTTT.

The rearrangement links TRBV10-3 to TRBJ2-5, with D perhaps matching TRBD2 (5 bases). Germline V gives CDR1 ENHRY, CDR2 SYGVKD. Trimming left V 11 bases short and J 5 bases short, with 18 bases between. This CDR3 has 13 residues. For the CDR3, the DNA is TGTGCCGCCCAGGCCCGGGGTAAGGAGACCCAGTACTTC. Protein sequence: CAAQARGKETQYF.

This chain's CDR3 is CASSLFPQRGGNEQFF. CDR3 nucleotide sequence: TGCGCCAGCAGCTTATTCCCCCAGCGGGGGGGCAATGAGCAGTTCTTC. This chain uses TRBV5-1 with TRBJ2-1; TRBD2 agrees at 10 bases. From germline, CDR1 is SGHRS and CDR2 YFSETQ. The CDR3 extends over 16 amino acids. J lost 6 bases, V lost 2 bases, and 8 bases had no gene match.

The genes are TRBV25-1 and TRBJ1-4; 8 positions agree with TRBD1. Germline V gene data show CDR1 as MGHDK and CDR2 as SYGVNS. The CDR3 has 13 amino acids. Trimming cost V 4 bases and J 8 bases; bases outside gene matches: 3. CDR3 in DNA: TGTGCCAGCAGTGGGACAGGGAGGGAAAAACTGTTTTTT. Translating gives CASSGTGREKLFF.

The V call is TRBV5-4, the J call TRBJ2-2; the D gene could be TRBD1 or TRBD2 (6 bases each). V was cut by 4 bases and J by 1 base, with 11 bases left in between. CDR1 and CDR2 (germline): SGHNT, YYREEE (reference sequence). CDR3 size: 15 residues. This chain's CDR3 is CASSPRGQNTGELFF. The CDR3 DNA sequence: TGTGCCAGCAGCCCTCGGGGGCAGAACACCGGGGAGCTGTTTTTT.

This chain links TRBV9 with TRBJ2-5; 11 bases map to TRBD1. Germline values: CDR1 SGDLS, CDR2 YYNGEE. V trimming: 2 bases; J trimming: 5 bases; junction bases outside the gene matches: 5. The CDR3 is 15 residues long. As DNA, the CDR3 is TGTGCCAGCAGCGTTAGGACAGGGGGCGGGGAGACCCAGTACTTC. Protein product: CASSVRTGGGETQYF.

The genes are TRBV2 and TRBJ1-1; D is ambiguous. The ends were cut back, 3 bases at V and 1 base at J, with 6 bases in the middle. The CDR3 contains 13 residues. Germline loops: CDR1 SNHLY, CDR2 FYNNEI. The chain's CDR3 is CASSELGNTEAFF. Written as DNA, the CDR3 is TGTGCCAGCAGTGAGCTCGGGAACACTGAAGCTTTCTTT.

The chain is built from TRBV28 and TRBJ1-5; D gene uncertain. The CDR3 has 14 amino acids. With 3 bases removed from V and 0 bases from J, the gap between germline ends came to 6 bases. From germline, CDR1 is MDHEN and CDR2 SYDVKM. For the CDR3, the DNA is TGTGCCAGCAGTTTGGGTAATAGCAATCAGCCCCAGCATTTT. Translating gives CASSLGNSNQPQHF.

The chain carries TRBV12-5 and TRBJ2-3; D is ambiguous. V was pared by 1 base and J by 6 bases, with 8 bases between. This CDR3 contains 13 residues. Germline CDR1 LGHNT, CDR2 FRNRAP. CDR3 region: CASGLDSEDTQYF. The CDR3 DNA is TGTGCTAGTGGTTTGGATTCCGAGGATACGCAGTATTTT.

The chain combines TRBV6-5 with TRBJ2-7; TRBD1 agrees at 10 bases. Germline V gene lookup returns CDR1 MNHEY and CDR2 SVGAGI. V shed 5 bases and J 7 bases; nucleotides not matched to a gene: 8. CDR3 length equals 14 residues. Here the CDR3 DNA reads TGTGCCAGCAGTACCGGGACAGGGGCTATGGAGCAGTACTTC. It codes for CASSTGTGAMEQYF.

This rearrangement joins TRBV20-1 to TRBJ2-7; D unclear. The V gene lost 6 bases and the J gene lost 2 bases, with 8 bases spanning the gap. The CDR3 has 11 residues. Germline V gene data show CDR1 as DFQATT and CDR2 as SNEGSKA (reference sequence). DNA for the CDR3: TGCAGTGCCCCGGACGCCTACGAGCAGTACTTC. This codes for CSAPDAYEQYF.

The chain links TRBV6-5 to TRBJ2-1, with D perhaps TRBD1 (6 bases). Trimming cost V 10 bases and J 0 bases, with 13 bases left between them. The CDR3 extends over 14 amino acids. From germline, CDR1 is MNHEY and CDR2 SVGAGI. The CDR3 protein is CATKQGFSYNEQFF. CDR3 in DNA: TGTGCCACCAAACAGGGATTCTCCTACAATGAGCAGTTCTTC.

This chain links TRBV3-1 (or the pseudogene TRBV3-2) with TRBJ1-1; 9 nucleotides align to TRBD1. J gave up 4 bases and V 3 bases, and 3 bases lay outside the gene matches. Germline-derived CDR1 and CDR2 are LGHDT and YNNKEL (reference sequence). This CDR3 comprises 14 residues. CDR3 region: CASSHRTGVTEAFF. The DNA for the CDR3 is TGTGCCAGCAGCCACCGGACAGGGGTCACTGAAGCTTTCTTT.

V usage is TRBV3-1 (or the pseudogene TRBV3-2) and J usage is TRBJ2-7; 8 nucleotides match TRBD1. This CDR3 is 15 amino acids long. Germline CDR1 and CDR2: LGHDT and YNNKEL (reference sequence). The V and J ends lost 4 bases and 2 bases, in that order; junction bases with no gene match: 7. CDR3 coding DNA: TGTGCCAGCAGCCCCAGGGACAGGTCAACCTACGAGCAGTACTTC. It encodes CASSPRDRSTYEQYF.

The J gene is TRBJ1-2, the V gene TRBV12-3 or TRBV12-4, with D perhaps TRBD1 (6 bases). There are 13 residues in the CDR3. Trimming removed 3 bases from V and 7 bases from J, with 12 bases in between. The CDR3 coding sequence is TGTGCCAGCAGTTTTGGGGGGCAGGGTGGCTACACCTTC. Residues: CASSFGGQGGYTF.

Written as DNA, the CDR3 is TGTGCCAGCAGAAGACAGGGGCCCAATGAAAAACTGTTTTTT. Residues: CASRRQGPNEKLFF. The chain carries TRBV6-5 and TRBJ1-4; 8 bases agree with TRBD1. The junction had 5 bases not matched to a gene; V was cut back by 6 bases and J by 5 bases. The CDR3 is 14 amino acids. The germline V gene has CDR1 MNHEY and CDR2 SVGAGI.

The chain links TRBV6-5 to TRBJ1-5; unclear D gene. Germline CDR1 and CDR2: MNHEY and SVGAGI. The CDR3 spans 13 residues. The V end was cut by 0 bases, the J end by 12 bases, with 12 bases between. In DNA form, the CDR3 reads TGTGCCAGCAGTTACTCCCTTCAATCGGGCCAGCATTTT. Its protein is CASSYSLQSGQHF.

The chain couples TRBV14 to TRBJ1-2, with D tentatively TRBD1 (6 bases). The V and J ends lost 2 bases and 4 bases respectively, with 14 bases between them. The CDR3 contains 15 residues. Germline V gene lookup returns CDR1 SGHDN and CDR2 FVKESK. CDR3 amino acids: CASSQRAGAAYGYTF. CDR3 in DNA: TGTGCCAGCAGCCAAAGAGCAGGGGCAGCCTATGGCTACACCTTC.

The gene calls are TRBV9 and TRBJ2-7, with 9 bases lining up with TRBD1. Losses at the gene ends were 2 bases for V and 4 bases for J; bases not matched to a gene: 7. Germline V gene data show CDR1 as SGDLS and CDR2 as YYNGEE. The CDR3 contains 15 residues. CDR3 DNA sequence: TGTGCCAGCAGCGTCACGACAGGGGGGGTGTACGAGCAGTACTTC. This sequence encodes CASSVTTGGVYEQYF.

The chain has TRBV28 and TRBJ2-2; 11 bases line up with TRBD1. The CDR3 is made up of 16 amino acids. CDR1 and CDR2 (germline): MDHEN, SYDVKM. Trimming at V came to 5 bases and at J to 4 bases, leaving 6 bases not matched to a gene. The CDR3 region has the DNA TGTGCCAGCAGTATCCAGGGACAGGGGGGCACCGGGGAGCTGTTTTTT. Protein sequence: CASSIQGQGGTGELFF.

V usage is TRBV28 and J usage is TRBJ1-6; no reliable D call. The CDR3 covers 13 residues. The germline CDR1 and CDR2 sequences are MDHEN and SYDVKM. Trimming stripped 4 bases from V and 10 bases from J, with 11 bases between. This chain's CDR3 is CASSSAQWSPLHF. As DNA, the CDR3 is TGTGCCAGCAGTTCCGCACAGTGGTCACCCCTCCACTTT. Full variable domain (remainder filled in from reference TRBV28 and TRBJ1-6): DVKVTQSSRYLVKRTGEKVFLECVQDMDHENMFWYRQDPGLGLRLIYFSYDVKMKEKGDIPEGYSVSREKKERFSLILESASTNQTSMYLCASSSAQWSPLHFGNGTRLTVT.

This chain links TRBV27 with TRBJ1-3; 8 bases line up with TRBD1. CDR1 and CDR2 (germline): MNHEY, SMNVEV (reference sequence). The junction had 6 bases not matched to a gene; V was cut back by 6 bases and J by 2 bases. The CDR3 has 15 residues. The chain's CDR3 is CASSPRTGPGNTIYF. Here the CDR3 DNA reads TGTGCCAGCAGCCCCCGGACAGGGCCTGGAAACACCATATATTTT.